This TCR beta chain was sequenced for a study of T-cell reconstitution after alpha-beta-depleted transplantation in children. J lost 3 bases, V lost 3 bases, and 2 bases had no gene match. CDR3 length equals 14 residues. Germline V lookup: CDR1 LNHNV, CDR2 YYDKDF (reference sequence). This clonotype was detected ten times or more. Unique molecular identifiers were built into the TCRbeta library. Each CDR3 protein gets one entry after TCRdb re-called the PCR reads with MiXCR. The top ten hold approximately 6.2% of the sample, which has a few hundred thousand distinct CDR3 sequences, around 9.6% seen once.

V usage is TRBV15 and J usage is TRBJ1-2; 9 nucleotides line up with TRBD1. Sequencing used PBMCs from the stem cell graft donor, obtained from the stem cell graft. The sequence derives from a human donor who donated a stem cell graft to a child with acute lymphoblastic leukemia. The CDR3 coding sequence is TGTGCCACCAGCAGGGGACAGGGCGACTATGGCTACACCTTC. This gives the protein CATSRGQGDYGYTF.